This is a list of T cell receptor beta chains from one sample in a study of T cell responses to AZD1222 COVID-19 vaccine. Profiling relied on immunoSEQ multiplex PCR, and the TCRdb table lists in-frame clones only, not all of them. In the table there are about 120,000 clones, roughly 82% of which are singletons. The sequences come from peripheral blood, collected 28 days after the second AZD1222 dose. These receptors originate from an adult who received the AZD1222 COVID-19 vaccine. CDR3s include the opening cysteine and the closing phenylalanine or tryptophan. D genes are given only for firm matches. Clone size is stated in some rows and not others, as once, few, many or a class when expanded.

d_gene: NA
abundance: NA
v_gene: TRBV14
j_gene: TRBJ2-5
CDR3aa: CASSHLRDTIFQETQYF
CDR3nt: TGTGCCAGCAGCCACCTCCGGGACACCATATTCCAAGAGACCCAGTACTTC

d_gene: TRBD1
abundance: NA
v_gene: TRBV11-2
j_gene: TRBJ1-2
CDR3aa: CASSFGQGRWYGYTF
CDR3nt: TGTGCCAGCAGCTTCGGACAGGGCCGGTGGTATGGCTACACCTTC

d_gene: NA
abundance: NA
v_gene: TRBV5-1
j_gene: TRBJ1-4
CDR3aa: CASSLLQGRKLFF
CDR3nt: TGCGCCAGCAGCTTGCTCCAGGGGAGGAAACTGTTTTTT

d_gene: NA
abundance: NA
v_gene: TRBV11-2
j_gene: TRBJ2-1
CDR3aa: CASSLSRSYNEQFF
CDR3nt: TGTGCCAGCAGCTTGTCACGCTCCTACAATGAGCAGTTCTTC

d_gene: TRBD1
abundance: NA
v_gene: TRBV27
j_gene: TRBJ2-2
CDR3aa: CASGYTGVDTGELFF
CDR3nt: TGTGCCAGCGGGTACACAGGGGTGGACACCGGGGAGCTGTTTTTT

d_gene: NA
abundance: NA
v_gene: TRBV2
j_gene: TRBJ1-1
CDR3aa: CASSVNQMNTEAFF
CDR3nt: TGTGCCAGCAGTGTTAACCAGATGAACACTGAAGCTTTCTTT

d_gene: NA
abundance: NA
v_gene: TRBV5-4
j_gene: TRBJ1-5
CDR3aa: CASSPGGGDGNQPQHF
CDR3nt: TGTGCCAGCAGCCCGGGGGGAGGGGATGGCAATCAGCCCCAGCATTTT

d_gene: NA
abundance: NA
v_gene: TRBV11-3
j_gene: TRBJ2-7
CDR3aa: CASSFPLGQGKYEQYF
CDR3nt: TGTGCCAGCAGCTTCCCCCTGGGCCAGGGGAAATACGAGCAGTACTTC

d_gene: TRBD1
abundance: few
v_gene: TRBV6-5
j_gene: TRBJ2-7
CDR3aa: CASSITGVPTYEQYF
CDR3nt: TGTGCCAGCAGCATTACAGGGGTTCCCACCTACGAGCAGTACTTC

d_gene: TRBD1
abundance: NA
v_gene: TRBV5-5
j_gene: TRBJ1-4
CDR3aa: CASRLDRGSEKLFF
CDR3nt: TGTGCCAGCAGGTTGGACAGGGGTTCTGAAAAACTGTTTTTT

d_gene: TRBD2
abundance: NA
v_gene: TRBV12-5
j_gene: TRBJ2-3
CDR3aa: CASGLGLAGGLSTDTQYF
CDR3nt: TGTGCTAGTGGTTTGGGGCTAGCGGGGGGACTGAGCACAGATACGCAGTATTTT

d_gene: TRBD1
abundance: NA
v_gene: TRBV5-6
j_gene: TRBJ1-3
CDR3aa: CASSQITGDTGNTIYF
CDR3nt: TGTGCCAGCAGCCAGATAACAGGGGACACTGGAAACACCATATATTTT

d_gene: TRBD1
abundance: NA
v_gene: TRBV6-2/TRBV6-3
j_gene: TRBJ1-5
CDR3aa: CASSYLLGQVNQPQHF
CDR3nt: TGTGCCAGCAGTTACCTGCTAGGACAGGTCAATCAGCCCCAGCATTTT

d_gene: TRBD1
abundance: NA
v_gene: TRBV5-1
j_gene: TRBJ1-1
CDR3aa: CASSFFEGALNTEAFF
CDR3nt: TGCGCCAGCAGCTTCTTTGAGGGGGCCCTGAACACTGAAGCTTTCTTT

d_gene: TRBD1
abundance: few
v_gene: TRBV7-7
j_gene: TRBJ2-7
CDR3aa: CASSLGQFYEQYF
CDR3nt: TGTGCTAGCAGCCTGGGACAGTTCTACGAGCAGTACTTC

d_gene: NA
abundance: NA
v_gene: TRBV5-1
j_gene: TRBJ1-6
CDR3aa: CASSLLGASNSPLHF
CDR3nt: TGCGCCAGCAGCTTGCTTGGGGCGAGTAATTCACCCCTCCACTTT

d_gene: TRBD2
abundance: NA
v_gene: TRBV2
j_gene: TRBJ2-5
CDR3aa: CASSGTSGPETQYF
CDR3nt: TGTGCCAGCAGCGGGACTAGCGGTCCAGAGACCCAGTACTTC

d_gene: NA
abundance: NA
v_gene: TRBV7-2
j_gene: TRBJ1-1
CDR3aa: CASSLVPGNTEAFF
CDR3nt: TGTGCCAGCAGCTTAGTCCCGGGGAACACTGAAGCTTTCTTT

d_gene: NA
abundance: NA
v_gene: TRBV5-1
j_gene: TRBJ1-1
CDR3aa: CASSLGVSAMNTEAFF
CDR3nt: TGCGCCAGCAGCTTGGGGGTGTCAGCCATGAACACTGAAGCTTTCTTT

d_gene: NA
abundance: few
v_gene: TRBV9
j_gene: TRBJ1-1
CDR3aa: CASSVGSFSRGERRYTEAFF
CDR3nt: TGTGCCAGCAGCGTAGGCTCTTTTTCTCGGGGGGAGAGGAGGTACACTGAAGCTTTCTTT

d_gene: TRBD2
abundance: NA
v_gene: TRBV2
j_gene: TRBJ2-2
CDR3aa: CASSFLTGLASTGELFF
CDR3nt: TGTGCCAGCAGTTTCCTAACGGGACTAGCGAGCACCGGGGAGCTGTTTTTT

d_gene: NA
abundance: NA
v_gene: TRBV12-3/TRBV12-4
j_gene: TRBJ1-6
CDR3aa: CASSLIHSPLHF
CDR3nt: TGTGCCAGCAGTTTGATACATTCACCCCTCCACTTT

d_gene: TRBD1
abundance: once
v_gene: TRBV29-1
j_gene: TRBJ1-4
CDR3aa: CSVPFDRDHNEKLFF
CDR3nt: TGCAGCGTTCCTTTTGACAGGGACCATAATGAAAAACTGTTTTTT

d_gene: NA
abundance: few
v_gene: TRBV5-5
j_gene: TRBJ2-7
CDR3aa: CASSLEGMSSYEQYF
CDR3nt: TGTGCCAGCAGCTTGGAGGGCATGAGCTCCTACGAGCAGTACTTC

d_gene: NA
abundance: NA
v_gene: TRBV6-5
j_gene: TRBJ2-3
CDR3aa: CASSRTGVTDTQYF
CDR3nt: TGTGCCAGCAGTAGAACGGGAGTCACAGATACGCAGTATTTT

d_gene: NA
abundance: NA
v_gene: TRBV10-1
j_gene: TRBJ2-2
CDR3aa: CASSVLQGAGELVF
CDR3nt: TGCGCCAGCAGTGTACTGCAGGGAGCCGGGGAGCTGGTTTTT

d_gene: NA
abundance: NA
v_gene: TRBV27
j_gene: TRBJ1-1
CDR3aa: CASSLGRTAMNTEAFF
CDR3nt: TGTGCCAGCAGTTTAGGTCGGACGGCCATGAACACTGAAGCTTTCTTT

d_gene: TRBD1
abundance: NA
v_gene: TRBV28
j_gene: TRBJ1-5
CDR3aa: CASRSGGGGNQPQHF
CDR3nt: TGTGCCAGCCGGTCAGGGGGAGGAGGCAATCAGCCCCAGCATTTT

d_gene: NA
abundance: NA
v_gene: TRBV2
j_gene: TRBJ1-1
CDR3aa: CASTPGGFAEAFF
CDR3nt: TGTGCCAGCACCCCGGGGGGGTTCGCTGAAGCTTTCTTT

d_gene: TRBD1
abundance: NA
v_gene: TRBV6-5
j_gene: TRBJ2-5
CDR3aa: CASSNPGTGQETQYF
CDR3nt: TGTGCCAGCAGCAACCCTGGGACAGGGCAAGAGACCCAGTACTTC

d_gene: NA
abundance: NA
v_gene: TRBV6-6
j_gene: TRBJ2-7
CDR3aa: CASRLEVGPSYEQYF
CDR3nt: TGTGCCAGCAGACTGGAAGTGGGGCCCTCCTACGAGCAGTACTTC

d_gene: TRBD1
abundance: once
v_gene: TRBV10-3
j_gene: TRBJ1-5
CDR3aa: CAISSGGNSNQPQHF
CDR3nt: TGTGCCATCAGTTCAGGGGGCAACAGCAATCAGCCCCAGCATTTT

d_gene: TRBD1
abundance: NA
v_gene: TRBV5-1
j_gene: TRBJ1-6
CDR3aa: CASSADRVGSPLHF
CDR3nt: TGCGCCAGCAGCGCGGACAGGGTAGGTTCACCCCTCCACTTT

d_gene: NA
abundance: NA
v_gene: TRBV5-1
j_gene: TRBJ1-5
CDR3aa: CASSLDGGSNQPQHF
CDR3nt: TGCGCCAGCAGCTTGGACGGCGGGAGCAATCAGCCCCAGCATTTT

d_gene: NA
abundance: NA
v_gene: TRBV6-6
j_gene: TRBJ1-2
CDR3aa: CASSYSMESYGYTF
CDR3nt: TGTGCCAGCAGTTACTCGATGGAGAGCTATGGCTACACCTTC

d_gene: NA
abundance: once
v_gene: TRBV14
j_gene: TRBJ2-3
CDR3aa: CASSQDLEDTQYF
CDR3nt: TGTGCCAGCAGCCAAGATTTAGAAGATACGCAGTATTTT

d_gene: NA
abundance: NA
v_gene: TRBV5-4
j_gene: TRBJ1-2
CDR3aa: CASSSGDTHHTF
CDR3nt: TGTGCCAGCAGTTCGGGTGATACTCATCATACCTTC

d_gene: NA
abundance: few
v_gene: TRBV10-3
j_gene: TRBJ1-6
CDR3aa: CAIRGVGSDSPLHF
CDR3nt: TGTGCCATCAGGGGGGTTGGTTCGGATTCACCCCTCCACTTT

d_gene: NA
abundance: few
v_gene: TRBV6-5
j_gene: TRBJ2-1
CDR3aa: CASSYSETTYNEQFF
CDR3nt: TGTGCCAGCAGTTACAGCGAAACCACCTACAATGAGCAGTTCTTC

d_gene: NA
abundance: NA
v_gene: TRBV6-5
j_gene: TRBJ2-1
CDR3aa: CASNKGFSYNEQFF
CDR3nt: TGTGCCAGCAACAAGGGGTTCTCCTACAATGAGCAGTTCTTC

d_gene: NA
abundance: NA
v_gene: TRBV15
j_gene: TRBJ1-2
CDR3aa: CATSRSPGQIYGYTF
CDR3nt: TGTGCCACCAGCAGATCTCCCGGACAGATCTATGGCTACACCTTC

d_gene: NA
abundance: NA
v_gene: TRBV5-4
j_gene: TRBJ1-1
CDR3aa: CASSLISQGEAFF
CDR3nt: TGTGCCAGCAGCTTGATATCGCAGGGCGAAGCTTTCTTT

d_gene: NA
abundance: NA
v_gene: TRBV3-1/TRBV3-2
j_gene: TRBJ2-2
CDR3aa: CASSQVSGELFF
CDR3nt: TGTGCCAGCAGCCAAGTATCCGGGGAGCTGTTTTTT

d_gene: NA
abundance: NA
v_gene: TRBV21-1
j_gene: TRBJ1-1
CDR3aa: CASGGRWMGGTEAFF
CDR3nt: TGTGCCAGCGGGGGTAGATGGATGGGCGGCACTGAAGCTTTCTTT

d_gene: NA
abundance: once
v_gene: TRBV7-2
j_gene: TRBJ1-4
CDR3aa: CASSLDWGSEKLFF
CDR3nt: TGTGCCAGCAGCTTAGATTGGGGAAGCGAAAAACTGTTTTTT

d_gene: NA
abundance: NA
v_gene: TRBV4-1
j_gene: TRBJ1-2
CDR3aa: CASSQDLEVYYGYTF
CDR3nt: TGCGCCAGCAGCCAAGATCTTGAGGTATACTATGGCTACACCTTC

d_gene: TRBD2
abundance: NA
v_gene: TRBV28
j_gene: TRBJ2-2
CDR3aa: CASRSGGAAGELFF
CDR3nt: TGTGCCAGCAGGAGCGGGGGGGCGGCCGGGGAGCTGTTTTTT

d_gene: NA
abundance: NA
v_gene: TRBV4-1
j_gene: TRBJ2-5
CDR3aa: CASSQVSGVGTQYF
CDR3nt: TGCGCCAGCAGCCAAGTGTCAGGAGTGGGGACCCAGTACTTC

d_gene: NA
abundance: NA
v_gene: TRBV5-1
j_gene: TRBJ2-3
CDR3aa: CASTPLPTAIATDTQYF
CDR3nt: TGCGCCAGCACCCCACTGCCCACAGCAATAGCCACAGATACGCAGTATTTT

d_gene: NA
abundance: NA
v_gene: TRBV19
j_gene: TRBJ1-1
CDR3aa: CASSVRENTEAFF
CDR3nt: TGTGCCAGTTCCGTGAGAGAGAACACTGAAGCTTTCTTT

d_gene: NA
abundance: NA
v_gene: TRBV28
j_gene: TRBJ1-5
CDR3aa: CASSKTRDNQPQHF
CDR3nt: TGTGCCAGCAGCAAAACACGGGACAATCAGCCCCAGCATTTT

d_gene: NA
abundance: NA
v_gene: TRBV4-2
j_gene: TRBJ2-3
CDR3aa: CASSAQGLYGREGTDTQYF
CDR3nt: TGTGCCAGCAGCGCACAAGGGCTGTATGGCAGGGAAGGCACAGATACGCAGTATTTT

d_gene: NA
abundance: NA
v_gene: TRBV3-1/TRBV3-2
j_gene: TRBJ2-1
CDR3aa: CASSQVGGPWEQFF
CDR3nt: TGTGCCAGCAGCCAAGTGGGGGGACCATGGGAGCAGTTCTTC